This T cell receptor beta chain appears in the sequencing data of a study of blood T cell repertoires in COVID-19. Study in general: Both acute and convalescent COVID-19 samples were obtained from the United States, Italy and Spain. In each case, the material was cDNA or gDNA derived from T cells, B-cell-depleted T cells, or PBMCs.

Authors' processing steps: The authors estimated nucleated cell counts from reference gene primer amplification. Assay: immunoSEQ multiplex PCR; the TCRdb copy retains only in-frame clones and omits some. V and J calls and clone size are copied from that table; D and trimming were computed from the DNA. Seen here are 200,000 to 250,000 clones, under 90% observed once, and the top ten hold 3.5% to 5%. CDR1 and CDR2 (germline): SEHNR, FQNEAQ (reference sequence). The CDR3 has 13 amino acids. The V end was cut by 0 bases, the J end by 8 bases, with 7 bases between. The chain uses TRBV7-9 and TRBJ1-4, with a possible D match to TRBD1 (5 bases). The source is a man in his fifties with acute or convalescent COVID-19. The sample was peripheral blood. The CDR3 DNA sequence: TGTGCCAGCAGCTTAGCGGAGGGGGAAAAACTGTTTTTT. Its protein product is CASSLAEGEKLFF.